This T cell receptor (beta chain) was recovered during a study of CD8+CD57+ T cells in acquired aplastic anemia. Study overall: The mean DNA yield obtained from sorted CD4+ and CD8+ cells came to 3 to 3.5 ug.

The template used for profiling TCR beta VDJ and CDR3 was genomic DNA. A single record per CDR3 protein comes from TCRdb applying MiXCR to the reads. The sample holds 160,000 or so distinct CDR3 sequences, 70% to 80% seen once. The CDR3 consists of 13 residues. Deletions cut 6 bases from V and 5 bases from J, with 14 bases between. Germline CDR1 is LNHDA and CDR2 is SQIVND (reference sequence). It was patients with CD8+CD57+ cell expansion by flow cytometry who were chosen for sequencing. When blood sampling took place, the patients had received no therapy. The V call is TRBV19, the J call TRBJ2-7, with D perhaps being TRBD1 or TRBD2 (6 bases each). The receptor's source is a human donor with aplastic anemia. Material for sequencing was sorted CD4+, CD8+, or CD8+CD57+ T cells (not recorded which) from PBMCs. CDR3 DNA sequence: TGTGCCAGTAGGGCCTCCGGGGGCGACGAGCAGTACTTC. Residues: CASRASGGDEQYF.